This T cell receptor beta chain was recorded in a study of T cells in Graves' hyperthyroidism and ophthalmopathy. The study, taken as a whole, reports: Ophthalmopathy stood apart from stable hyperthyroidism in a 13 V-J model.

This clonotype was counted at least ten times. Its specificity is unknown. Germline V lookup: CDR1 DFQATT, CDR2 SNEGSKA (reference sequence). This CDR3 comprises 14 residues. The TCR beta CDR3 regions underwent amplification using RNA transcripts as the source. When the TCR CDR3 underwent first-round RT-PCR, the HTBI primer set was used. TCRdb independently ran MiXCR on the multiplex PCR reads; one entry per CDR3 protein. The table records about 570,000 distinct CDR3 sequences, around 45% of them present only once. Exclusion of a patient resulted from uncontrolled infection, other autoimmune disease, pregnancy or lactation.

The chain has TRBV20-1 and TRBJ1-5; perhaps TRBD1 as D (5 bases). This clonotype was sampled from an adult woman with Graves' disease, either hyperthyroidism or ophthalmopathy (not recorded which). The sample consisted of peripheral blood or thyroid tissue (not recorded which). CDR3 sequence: CSGGPASGNQPQHF. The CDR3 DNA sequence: TGCAGCGGGGGACCGGCGTCGGGCAATCAGCCCCAGCATTTT.